The clone carrying this T cell receptor beta chain showed up just a few times. Its antigen is undetermined. These data come from a study of response to subunit inactivated influenza vaccine. TCRdb independently ran MiXCR on the RT-PCR reads; one entry per CDR3 protein. The sample consists of 500,000 to 750,000 distinct CDR3 sequences, approximately 15% of them appearing once. Germline CDR1 and CDR2: LGHNA and YSLEER. There are 16 residues in the CDR3. With 1 base clipped from V and 0 bases from J, the junction kept 2 bases outside the gene matches. Study results and limitations: Authors suggested each seasonal flu vaccination may recruit only limited numbers of new T cells.

The chain links TRBV4-3 to TRBJ2-2, with 7 positions matching TRBD1. The sequenced sample was PBMCs from blood, obtained 11 to 12 days after vaccination. This TCR was recovered from a man aged 50-59 years who received an inactivated influenza vaccine. CDR3 nucleotides: TGCGCCAGCAGCCAAGGGGGACAGCCGAACACCGGGGAGCTGTTTTTT. Protein: CASSQGGQPNTGELFF.